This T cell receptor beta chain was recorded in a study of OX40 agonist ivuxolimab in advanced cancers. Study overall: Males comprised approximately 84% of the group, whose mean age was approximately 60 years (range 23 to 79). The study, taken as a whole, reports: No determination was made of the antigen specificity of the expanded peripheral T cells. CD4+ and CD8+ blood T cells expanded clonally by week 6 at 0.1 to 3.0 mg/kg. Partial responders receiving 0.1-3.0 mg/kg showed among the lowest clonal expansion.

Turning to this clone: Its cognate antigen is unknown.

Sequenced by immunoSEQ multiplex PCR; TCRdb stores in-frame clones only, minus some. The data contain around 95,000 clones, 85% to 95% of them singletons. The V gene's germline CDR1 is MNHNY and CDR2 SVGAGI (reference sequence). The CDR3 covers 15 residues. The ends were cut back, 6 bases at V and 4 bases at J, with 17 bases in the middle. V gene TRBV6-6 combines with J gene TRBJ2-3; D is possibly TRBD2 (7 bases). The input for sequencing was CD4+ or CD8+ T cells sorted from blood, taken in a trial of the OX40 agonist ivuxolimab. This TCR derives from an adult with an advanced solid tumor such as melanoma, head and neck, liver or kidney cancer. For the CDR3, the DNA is TGTGCCAGCAGAAAGGGGGGGAGTGGGGCAGATACGCAGTATTTT. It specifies CASRKGGSGADTQYF.